These T cell receptor beta chains were read from a single sample in a study of CD8 T cells in ankylosing spondylitis. TCRdb re-derived calls from the 5' RACE reads in MiXCR, one entry per CDR3 protein. The sample includes hundreds of thousands of distinct CDR3 sequences, roughly 24% of them seen just once. The source material was blood, either unsorted or a sorted T cell fraction (not recorded which). The receptors derive from a male donor with ankylosing spondylitis or in good health (not recorded which). The CDR3 runs from the conserved cysteine through the conserved F or W. The D gene is left open where the match is weak. Clone size, where shown, is once, few, many, or a class for clones that have expanded.

abundance	v_gene	len	d_gene	j_gene	CDR3aa	CDR3nt
-	TRBV7-6	17	-	TRBJ2-1	CASSPLIGRGPHNEQFF	TGTGCCAGCAGCCCGCTGATAGGGCGGGGACCCCACAATGAGCAGTTCTTC
-	TRBV7-9	15	-	TRBJ1-5	CASSDSGTDNQPQHF	TGTGCCAGCAGCGATTCCGGGACGGATAATCAGCCCCAGCATTTT
-	TRBV7-2	16	TRBD2	TRBJ2-7	CASSLVAGGSSYEQYF	TGTGCCAGCAGCTTAGTGGCGGGAGGCAGCTCCTACGAGCAGTACTTC
many	TRBV20-1	19	TRBD2	TRBJ2-7	CSARSTFAGLAGVPYEQYF	TGCAGTGCTAGATCCACCTTTGCGGGACTAGCGGGCGTGCCCTACGAGCAGTACTTC
many	TRBV20-1	14	-	TRBJ1-2	CSARDWAGADGYTF	TGCAGTGCTAGAGATTGGGCAGGGGCGGATGGCTACACCTTC
many	TRBV15	13	-	TRBJ2-7	CATSRDTGYEQYF	TGTGCCACCAGCAGAGACACGGGGTACGAGCAGTACTTC
-	TRBV20-1	15	TRBD2	TRBJ2-1	CSARQGTSGRREQFF	TGCAGTGCTAGACAAGGGACTAGCGGGAGGCGTGAGCAGTTCTTC
few	TRBV20-1	14	TRBD2	TRBJ2-7	CSANMGLATYEQYF	TGCAGTGCAAACATGGGACTAGCTACCTACGAGCAGTACTTC
-	TRBV27	14	-	TRBJ1-2	CASSLSNRAGGYTF	TGTGCCAGCAGTTTATCAAACAGGGCTGGCGGCTACACCTTC
many	TRBV9	15	-	TRBJ2-2	CASSVTPTNTGELFF	TGTGCCAGCAGCGTAACCCCTACGAACACCGGGGAGCTGTTTTTT
once	TRBV15	14	-	TRBJ2-7	CATSREGLNYEQYF	TGTGCCACCAGCAGAGAGGGACTCAACTACGAGCAGTACTTC
many	TRBV5-5	14	-	TRBJ2-1	CASSLDRAYNEQFF	TGTGCCAGCAGCTTGGACAGGGCCTACAATGAGCAGTTCTTC
few	TRBV20-1	12	-	TRBJ1-4	CSAVRDGEKLFF	TGCAGTGCCGTCCGGGACGGTGAAAAACTGTTTTTT
many	TRBV5-1	13	TRBD1	TRBJ2-7	CASRRDRAYEQYF	TGCGCCAGCAGACGTGACAGGGCTTACGAGCAGTACTTC
few	TRBV20-1	15	TRBD2	TRBJ2-1	CSARVHGTTGNEQFF	TGCAGTGCTAGAGTCCACGGGACTACAGGCAATGAGCAGTTCTTC
few	TRBV12-3/TRBV12-4	13	-	TRBJ1-1	CASSLLPATEAFF	TGTGCCAGCAGTTTACTCCCGGCCACTGAAGCTTTCTTT
-	TRBV20-1	15	TRBD2	TRBJ2-1	CSAPTSGRGYNEQFF	TGCAGTGCTCCGACTAGCGGGAGGGGTTACAATGAGCAGTTCTTC